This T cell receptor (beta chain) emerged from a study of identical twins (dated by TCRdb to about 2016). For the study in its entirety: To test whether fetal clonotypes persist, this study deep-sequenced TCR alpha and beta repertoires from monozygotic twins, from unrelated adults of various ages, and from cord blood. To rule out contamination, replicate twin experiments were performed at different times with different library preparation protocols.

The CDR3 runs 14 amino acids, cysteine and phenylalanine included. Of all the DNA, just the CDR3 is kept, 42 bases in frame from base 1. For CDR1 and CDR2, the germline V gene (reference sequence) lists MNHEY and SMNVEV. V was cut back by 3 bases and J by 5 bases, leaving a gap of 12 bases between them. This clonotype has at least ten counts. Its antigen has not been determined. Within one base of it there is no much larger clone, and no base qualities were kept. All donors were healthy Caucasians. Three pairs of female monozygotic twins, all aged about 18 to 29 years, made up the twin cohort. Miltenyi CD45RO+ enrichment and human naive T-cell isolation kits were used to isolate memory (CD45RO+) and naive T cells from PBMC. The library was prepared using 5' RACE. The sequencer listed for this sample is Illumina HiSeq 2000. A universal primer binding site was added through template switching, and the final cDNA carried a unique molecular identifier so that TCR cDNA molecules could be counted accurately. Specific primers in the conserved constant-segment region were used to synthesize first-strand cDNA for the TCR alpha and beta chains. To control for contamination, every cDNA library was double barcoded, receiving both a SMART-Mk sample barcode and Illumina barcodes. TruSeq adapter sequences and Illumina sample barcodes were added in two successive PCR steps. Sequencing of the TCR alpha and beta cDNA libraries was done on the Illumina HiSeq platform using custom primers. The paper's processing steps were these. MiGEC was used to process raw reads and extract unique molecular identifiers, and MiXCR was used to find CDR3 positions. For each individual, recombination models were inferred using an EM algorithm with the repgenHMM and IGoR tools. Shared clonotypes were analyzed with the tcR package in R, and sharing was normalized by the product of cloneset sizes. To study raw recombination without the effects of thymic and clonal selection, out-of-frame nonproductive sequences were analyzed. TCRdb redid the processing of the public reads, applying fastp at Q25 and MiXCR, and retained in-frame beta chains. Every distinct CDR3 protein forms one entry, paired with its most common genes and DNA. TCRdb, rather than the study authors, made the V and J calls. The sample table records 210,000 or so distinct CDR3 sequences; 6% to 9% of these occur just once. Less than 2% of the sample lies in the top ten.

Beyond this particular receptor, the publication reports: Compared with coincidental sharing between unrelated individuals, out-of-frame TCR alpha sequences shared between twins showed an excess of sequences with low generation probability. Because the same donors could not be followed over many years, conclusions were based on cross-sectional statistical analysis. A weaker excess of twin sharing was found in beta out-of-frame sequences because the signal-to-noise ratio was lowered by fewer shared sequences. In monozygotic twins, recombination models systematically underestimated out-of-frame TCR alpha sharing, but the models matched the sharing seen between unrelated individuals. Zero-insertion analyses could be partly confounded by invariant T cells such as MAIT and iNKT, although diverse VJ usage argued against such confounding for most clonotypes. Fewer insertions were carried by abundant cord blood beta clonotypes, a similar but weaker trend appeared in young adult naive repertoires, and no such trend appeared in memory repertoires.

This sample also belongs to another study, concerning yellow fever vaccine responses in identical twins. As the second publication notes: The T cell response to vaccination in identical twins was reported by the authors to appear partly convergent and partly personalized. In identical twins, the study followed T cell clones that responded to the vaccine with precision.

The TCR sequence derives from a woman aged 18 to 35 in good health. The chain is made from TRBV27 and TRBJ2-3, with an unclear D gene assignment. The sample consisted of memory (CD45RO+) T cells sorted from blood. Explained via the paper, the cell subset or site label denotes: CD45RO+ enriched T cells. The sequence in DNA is TGTGCCAGCAGTTTGTCGCCACAAGGAGATACGCAGTATTTT. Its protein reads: CASSLSPQGDTQYF.